One and the same sample provided the 30 T cell receptor beta chains below, sequenced in a study of patients and donors after allogeneic stem cell transplantation. TCRdb ran MiXCR on the RT-PCR reads and lists one entry per CDR3 protein. The sample lists about 960,000 distinct CDR3 sequences; more than 15% were seen once. What was sequenced was blood, either unsorted or a sorted T cell fraction (not recorded which). The source is a human donor who was either an allogeneic HSCT recipient or a stem cell or donor lymphocyte infusion donor (not recorded which). It is not recorded whose cells these are; they may come from a transplant donor.

The J gene is TRBJ1-2, the V gene TRBV7-9; D is unclear. The CDR3 contains 15 residues. V lost 3 bases to trimming and J lost 6 bases, with 17 bases between them. CDR1 SEHNR and CDR2 FQNEAQ come from the germline V gene (reference sequence). CDR3 bases: TGTGCCAGCAGCTTCAAACGAGACGTGGGCCATGGCTACACCTTC. This codes for CASSFKRDVGHGYTF.

This clonotype showed up just a few times. The rearrangement links TRBV15 to TRBJ2-3, with a tentative D call TRBD1 (6 bases). The CDR3 runs to 14 residues. Between the trimmed V and J ends, which lost 8 bases and 0 bases, there was a span of 12 bases. CDR1 and CDR2 from the germline V gene are LNHNV and YYDKDF (reference sequence). DNA of the CDR3: TGTGCCACCTCCAGGGGCCGGAGCACAGATACGCAGTATTTT. This codes for CATSRGRSTDTQYF.

A few counts support this clonotype. This chain joins TRBV24-1 and TRBJ2-7; a weak D match, TRBD2 (5 bases). CDR1 is KGHDR, CDR2 SFDVKD, per germline. The CDR3 runs to 14 residues. With 3 bases removed from V and 5 bases from J, the gap between germline ends came to 13 bases. The CDR3 loop reads CATSDEGLPDEQYF. The DNA of the CDR3 is TGTGCCACCAGTGATGAGGGCCTACCGGACGAGCAGTACTTC.

This clonotype showed up just a few times. The V and J genes are TRBV19 and TRBJ2-5; 7 nucleotides agree with TRBD1. Germline V lookup: CDR1 LNHDA, CDR2 SQIVND (reference sequence). The junction had 12 bases not matched to a gene; V was cut back by 5 bases and J by 0 bases. The CDR3 is 17 residues long. CDR3 nucleotides: TGTGCCAGTAGTGGAGCGGCGACAGGGAAGTACCAAGAGACCCAGTACTTC. This sequence encodes CASSGAATGKYQETQYF.

The CDR3 region is CASSHTNTGELFF. The CDR3 DNA follows: TGTGCCAGCAGCCATACGAACACCGGGGAGCTGTTTTTT. The chain couples TRBV7-2 to TRBJ2-2; no clear D. This CDR3 is built from 13 residues. Germline V gene sequence: CDR1 SGHTA, CDR2 FQGNSA. V shed 5 bases and J shed 0 bases, with 4 bases lying between them. Full variable domain (rest looked up from reference TRBV7-2 and TRBJ2-2): GAGVSQSPSNKVTEKGKDVELRCDPISGHTALYWYRQSLGQGLEFLIYFQGNSAPDKSGLPSDRFSAERTGGSVSTLTIQRTQQEDSAVYLCASSHTNTGELFFGEGSRLTVL.

This chain joins TRBV5-5 and TRBJ2-5; D not resolved. This CDR3 is built from 14 residues. The germline V gene has CDR1 SGHKS and CDR2 YYEKEE (reference sequence). V was cut by 1 base and J by 0 bases, with 7 bases left in between. CDR3 protein: CASSLRINQETQYF. Here the CDR3 DNA reads TGTGCCAGCAGCTTGAGGATCAACCAAGAGACCCAGTACTTC.

This rearrangement joins TRBV3-1 to TRBJ2-2; no clear D. CDR3 length: 13 residues. Trimming pared 3 bases from V and 5 bases from J, leaving 7 bases between. From germline, CDR1 is LGHDT and CDR2 YNNKEL (reference sequence). CDR3 region: CASSQVWTGELFF. The CDR3 DNA follows: TGTGCCAGCAGCCAGGTGTGGACCGGGGAGCTGTTTTTT.

This clonotype has more than one count but fewer than ten. The CDR3 DNA reads TGTGCCACCAGCGAGGGGTTCCCGAACACCGGGGAGCTGTTTTTT. It codes for CATSEGFPNTGELFF. This chain uses TRBV24-1 with TRBJ2-2; the D call may be TRBD1 or TRBD2 (5 bases each). CDR1 is KGHDR and CDR2 is SFDVKD in the germline V gene. The length of the CDR3 is 15 residues. Trimming cost V 7 bases and J 0 bases, with 11 bases left between them.

This clonotype has a handful of counts. The chain uses TRBV20-1 and TRBJ1-5; 7 bases agree with TRBD1. The CDR3 covers 15 residues. The germline V gene encodes CDR1 DFQATT and CDR2 SNEGSKA (reference sequence). J gave up 1 base and V 3 bases, and 6 bases lay outside the gene matches. This chain's CDR3 is CSASVGGASNQPQHF. Written as DNA, the CDR3 is TGCAGTGCTAGTGTAGGGGGCGCGAGCAATCAGCCCCAGCATTTT.

V and J are TRBV20-1 and TRBJ2-7; a possible D gene is TRBD2 (7 bases). Germline V gene sequence: CDR1 DFQATT, CDR2 SNEGSKA (reference sequence). This CDR3 is 12 amino acids long. CDR3 bases: TGCGGCGTGGGGAGGGGGGCCTACGAGCAGTACTTC. This gives the protein CGVGRGAYEQYF.

The chain has TRBV7-2 and TRBJ2-2; D uncertain. Germline-derived CDR1 and CDR2 are SGHTA and FQGNSA. The CDR3 is made up of 13 amino acids. Trimming took off 0 bases at V and 10 bases at J, with 9 bases between the two ends. CDR3 amino acids: CASSLAGVVELFF. CDR3 DNA sequence: TGTGCCAGCAGCTTAGCTGGGGTAGTGGAGCTGTTTTTT.

This clonotype was observed a handful of times. V gene TRBV12-3 or TRBV12-4 combines with J gene TRBJ2-7, with D possibly being TRBD2 (6 bases). The CDR3 totals 12 residues. Trimming took 5 bases from V and 6 from J, leaving 11 bases between them. The CDR3 loop is CASSMGGTEQYF. CDR3 DNA sequence: TGTGCCAGCAGTATGGGGGGAACCGAGCAGTACTTC.

This clonotype was counted many times. V and J are TRBV12-3 or TRBV12-4 and TRBJ2-3, with 7 bases aligning to TRBD2. Trimming removed 6 bases from V and 4 bases from J; junction bases left unmatched: 10. The CDR3 consists of 15 residues. The CDR3 nucleotides are TGTGCCAGCAGCCCCGGGCGGGAGCGGGCAGATACGCAGTATTTT. Translated, it gives CASSPGRERADTQYF.

This clonotype was recorded a few times. The rearrangement joins TRBV4-2 to TRBJ1-1; perhaps TRBD1 as D (5 bases). Trimming stripped 6 bases from V and 3 bases from J, with 11 bases between. Germline V gene sequence: CDR1 LGHNA, CDR2 YNFKEQ. This CDR3 comprises 13 residues. The CDR3 protein is CASSSGSDTEAFF. As DNA, the CDR3 is TGTGCCAGCAGTTCAGGGTCCGACACTGAAGCTTTCTTT.

This clonotype was counted between two and nine times. CDR3 region: CASSVEPRNTIYF. The CDR3 coding sequence is TGTGCCAGCAGCGTAGAGCCCCGAAACACCATATATTTT. The rearrangement links TRBV9 to TRBJ1-3; no clear D gene. Germline CDR1 SGDLS, CDR2 YYNGEE. This CDR3 is built from 13 residues. Trimming left V 0 bases short and J 5 bases short, with 6 bases between.

The rearrangement joins TRBV27 to TRBJ2-7; D call uncertain. Per the germline V gene, CDR1 is MNHEY and CDR2 is SMNVEV (reference sequence). The V end was cut by 6 bases, the J end by 3 bases, with 12 bases between. There are 13 residues in the CDR3. CDR3 sequence reads: CASSPKGFYEQYF. CDR3 coding DNA: TGTGCCAGCAGCCCCAAAGGGTTCTACGAGCAGTACTTC.

This clonotype was counted ten times or more. This chain uses TRBV12-3 or TRBV12-4 with TRBJ2-7, with D tentatively TRBD1 (6 bases). CDR3 length: 13 residues. Trimming stripped 6 bases from V and 1 base from J, with 10 bases between. The CDR3 region has the DNA TGTGCCAGCAGCCATACAGGGTCCTACGAGCAGTACTTC. This encodes CASSHTGSYEQYF.

The chain has TRBV2 and TRBJ2-2; 10 positions match TRBD1. This CDR3 comprises 17 residues. Germline assignment: CDR1 SNHLY and CDR2 FYNNEI. The V gene end was trimmed by 7 bases and the J gene end by 2 bases; junction bases not matched to a gene: 10. CDR3: CASKGTGALQNTGELFF. DNA of the CDR3: TGTGCCAGCAAAGGGACAGGGGCTTTGCAAAACACCGGGGAGCTGTTTTTT.

The chain uses TRBV6-1 and TRBJ1-5; D not certain. Germline lookup yields CDR1 MNHNS and CDR2 SASEGT. The CDR3 is made up of 14 amino acids. The V gene lost 7 bases and the J gene lost 3 bases, with 13 bases spanning the gap. The CDR3 region has the DNA TGTGCCAGCATCGGTCCAGGATTCAATCAGCCCCAGCATTTT. This encodes CASIGPGFNQPQHF.

This chain connects TRBV10-3 to TRBJ1-1; 7 nucleotides match TRBD1. Germline lookup yields CDR1 ENHRY and CDR2 SYGVKD. This CDR3 spans 15 amino acids. Trimming took 6 bases from V and 3 from J; bases not matched to a gene: 10. The DNA for the CDR3 is TGTGCCATCAGGCCGAATACAGGGGACCACACTGAAGCTTTCTTT. This encodes CAIRPNTGDHTEAFF.

V and J are TRBV12-3 or TRBV12-4 and TRBJ2-1; no clear D. The CDR3 totals 16 residues. V lost 0 bases to trimming and J lost 5 bases, with 14 bases between them. CDR3 in DNA: TGTGCCAGCAGTTTAGCGCTCCAGCTAACGGACAATGAGCAGTTCTTC. Protein product: CASSLALQLTDNEQFF.

The rearrangement uses TRBV10-3 and TRBJ1-5; D gene unclear. The germline V gene encodes CDR1 ENHRY and CDR2 SYGVKD. V was pared by 3 bases and J by 0 bases, with 15 bases between. This CDR3 has 17 residues. The CDR3 nucleotides are TGTGCCATCAGTGATAGGGATGGGATCCATAGCAATCAGCCCCAGCATTTT. It codes for CAISDRDGIHSNQPQHF.

This clonotype was counted only a few times. J is TRBJ2-1 and V is TRBV7-8, with 10 bases lining up with TRBD2. This CDR3 has 15 amino acids. The J segment lost 5 bases and the V segment lost 2 bases, leaving 3 bases of the junction unmatched. Germline CDR1 reads SGHVS; CDR2 reads FQNEAQ. The CDR3 coding sequence is TGTGCCAGCAGCTTATACGGACTAGCGGACAATGAGCAGTTCTTC. Translated: CASSLYGLADNEQFF.

The J gene is TRBJ2-3, the V gene TRBV5-5, with D possibly being TRBD1 (5 bases). The CDR3 sequence is 15 residues long. V lost 4 bases and J lost 2, with 14 bases in between. CDR1 and CDR2 (germline): SGHKS, YYEKEE (reference sequence). The CDR3 protein is CASSGRSGSTDTQYF. CDR3 nucleotides: TGTGCCAGCAGCGGCCGATCAGGGTCCACAGATACGCAGTATTTT.

A few counts support this clonotype. The chain uses TRBV24-1 and TRBJ1-1; possible D gene TRBD1, 5 bases. Trimming took 9 bases from V and 1 from J, leaving 8 bases between them. In germline, CDR1 is KGHDR, CDR2 SFDVKD. This CDR3 has 12 amino acids. In DNA, the CDR3 is TGTGCCACCTCAAGGGGGAACACTGAAGCTTTCTTT. Its protein is CATSRGNTEAFF.

The chain carries TRBV4-1 and TRBJ2-3; D is possibly TRBD1 (6 bases). V was clipped by 8 bases and J by 2 bases, with 11 bases between them. Germline CDR1 MGHRA, CDR2 YSYEKL. The CDR3 extends over 13 amino acids. The CDR3, as DNA: TGCGCCAGCGGACAGACCTTCACAGATACGCAGTATTTT. Translating gives CASGQTFTDTQYF.

V is TRBV5-1 and J is TRBJ1-2; 10 bases fit TRBD1. V dropped 4 bases and J dropped 8; count of bases not matched to a gene: 14. This CDR3 is built from 16 residues. Germline V lookup: CDR1 SGHRS, CDR2 YFSETQ. The CDR3, as DNA: TGCGCCAGCAGCACCTGGGACAGGGGAGCGTCTGAGGGCTACACCTTC. This codes for CASSTWDRGASEGYTF.

The rearrangement joins TRBV12-3 or TRBV12-4 to TRBJ1-2, with unresolved D. Trimming cost V 0 bases and J 2 bases, with 7 bases left between them. The CDR3 consists of 14 residues. The CDR3 spells CASSLALLNYGYTF. For the CDR3, the DNA is TGTGCCAGCAGTTTAGCGCTGTTGAACTATGGCTACACCTTC.

This clonotype was counted only a few times. The rearrangement joins TRBV2 to TRBJ2-7, with D maybe TRBD1 (6 bases). Trimming removed 6 bases at V and 6 bases at J, with 12 bases between. Looked up from germline, CDR1 is SNHLY and CDR2 is FYNNEI. The CDR3 extends over 12 amino acids. The chain's CDR3 is CASREDRTEQYF. CDR3 nucleotides: TGTGCCAGCAGGGAGGACAGAACCGAGCAGTACTTC.

This clonotype was observed a few times. The gene calls are TRBV20-1 and TRBJ2-7, with D tentatively TRBD2 (6 bases). The CDR3 runs 13 residues. Trimming took off 0 bases at V and 6 bases at J, with 12 bases between the two ends. Germline V lookup: CDR1 DFQATT, CDR2 SNEGSKA (reference sequence). In DNA form, the CDR3 reads TGCAGTGCTAGAGAGGGTTCGCGGGGCGAGCAGTACTTC. Its protein is CSAREGSRGEQYF.